Below, one T cell receptor (beta chain) is given with its context. Its antigen is unidentified. This CDR3 contains 14 residues. Produced via immunoSEQ multiplex PCR; TCRdb's table is partial and in-frame only. This repertoire shows around 44,000 clones, 75% to 90% found once; its top ten account for around 17%. The data are from a study of radiotherapy plus CTLA-4 blockade in lung cancer. As for the study in general: Disease control was seen in approximately 31% of patients, objective responses in 15% to 20%. The study's findings and limits: Tumor-derived TCR clones expanded in blood after radiotherapy plus ipilimumab.

This chain uses TRBV12-1 with TRBJ2-1; the table names TRBD2, a call not compared with the DNA. TRBV12-1 is termed a pseudogene. The sample here was peripheral blood, taken from a patient treated with radiotherapy plus ipilimumab. The TCR comes from a human donor with non-small cell lung cancer that progressed on radiotherapy plus ipilimumab. Some clones in this sample may be carry-over from other donors' samples. The CDR3 DNA follows: TGTGCCAGCAGCCCGCGGGGGGCCGGAAATGAGCAGTTCTTC. This gives the protein CASSPRGAGNEQFF.